This T cell receptor beta chain was sequenced during a study of STAT3 mutations in large granular lymphocyte leukemia (dated by TCRdb to the late 2010s). For the wider study: About half of the T-LGLL patients who underwent longitudinal sequencing carried canonical activating STAT3 mutations. One or more immunosuppressive therapy regimens were given to more than half of T-LGLL patients, and hematologic response was seen in around two fifths of the treated patients. Patients with T-cell large granular lymphocyte leukemia underwent serial deep sequencing of TCRbeta CDR3 and STAT3 to reconstruct clonal hierarchy and dynamics. From an initial cohort of approximately 190 LGL patients, 20 or so representative T-LGLL cases were picked for longitudinal TCRbeta and STAT3 sequencing. As controls within the study, a couple of patients with natural killer LGL leukemia were also sequenced longitudinally. For each patient, sequencing was performed at an average of roughly 4 time points, with a range of 2 to 8 samplings. The paper's findings and limits, for the study overall: TCR clonotype switching after therapy was observed in 6 of 18 patients, and all newly emerging clones were found to be STAT3 wild type. Linking therapy response to changes in TCR clonal burden was complicated by variable intervals between samplings and by differing treatment regimens. Persisting codominant clonotypes in some patients meant a small but highly pathogenic clone may have been missed. At least one immunodominant TCRbeta clonotype was identified in every T-LGLL patient, and multiple immunodominant subclonotypes were identified in about half of the T-LGLL patients. Dominant TCR clone burden was found to exceed STAT3 mutant burden in several patients, suggesting that STAT3 mutation arose secondarily within a pre-expanded clone. Because no samples were available when a clone first appeared, clonal expansion was inferred from samplings taken at other points.

An Illumina MiSeq was used to sequence the TCRbeta libraries, yielding an average of around 40,000 productive templates per sample. The immunoSEQ assay, which uses multiplex PCR amplification, was used to generate TCRbeta CDR3 libraries. Per the source publication's procedure: Repertoire diversity was calculated as previously defined, with values near 0 taken to indicate extremely monoclonal samples. Not all clones reach the TCRdb copy of this immuneACCESS table, which keeps in-frame sequences only. Checked studies attribute under half of the gap to unresolved V genes and leave the rest unexplained. V and J calls and clone size are copied from that table; D and trimming were computed from the DNA. Within this sample are tens of thousands of clones, with approximately 86% of them counted one time only. In total, the top ten clones hold roughly 13% of the sample. V loses 2 bases at its end and J loses 5 bases; junction bases beyond the gene matches: 5. Including cysteine and phenylalanine, the CDR3 has 15 amino acids. Only CDR3 DNA is held: 45 bases, read in frame from base 1. From a lookup of the germline V gene, CDR1 and CDR2 are SGHRS and YFSETQ.

About this clone itself: What this receptor recognizes is not known. No base quality values were provided; no much bigger clone lies one nucleotide off.

DNA was extracted from blood mononuclear cells, and the same DNA was used for both TCR and STAT3 sequencing. The clonotype comes from a man between 60 and 75 years old with T-cell large granular lymphocyte leukemia. Some clones in this sample may be carry-over from other donors' samples. The age is the age at diagnosis. The sequenced sample was peripheral blood mononuclear cells. The rearranged chain carries TRBV5-1 and TRBJ2-1, and TRBD2 matches 9 of the central bases. The CDR3 in this case is CASSFAGGAHNEQFF. In nucleotides, the sequence is TGCGCCAGCAGCTTCGCGGGAGGGGCCCACAATGAGCAGTTCTTC.